One and the same sample provided the 20 T cell receptor beta chains below, sequenced in a study of somatic mutations in cytotoxic T cells in rheumatoid arthritis. The data were produced by immunoSEQ multiplex PCR, yet TCRdb's version contains in-frame clones alone and is incomplete. In the table there are 15,000 to 20,000 clones, 60% to 85% of which are singletons. The specimen was CD8+ T cells sorted from blood. These TCRs come from an adult with rheumatoid arthritis.

The V gene is TRBV5-6, the J gene TRBJ1-5, with D maybe TRBD1 (6 bases). The V end lost 1 base, the J end lost 0 bases, and 14 bases lay between the germline ends. Germline V gene lookup returns CDR1 SGHDT and CDR2 YYEEEE. CDR3 length equals 17 residues. The CDR3 spells CASSLSRGINSNQPQHF. CDR3 nucleotide sequence: TGTGCCAGCAGCTTGAGCAGGGGAATCAATAGCAATCAGCCCCAGCATTTT.

This chain links TRBV21-1 with TRBJ2-3; whether TRBD1, the table's D call, matches the DNA was not checked. TRBV21-1 is labeled a pseudogene. The CDR3 has 11 amino acids. The chain's CDR3 is CARQGPDTQYF. The CDR3 DNA is TGTGCCAGACAGGGCCCAGATACGCAGTATTTT.

This chain links TRBV4-1 with TRBJ2-7; D unresolved. The CDR3 runs 14 residues. Germline loops: CDR1 MGHRA, CDR2 YSYEKL. The V and J ends lost 1 base and 4 bases respectively, with 11 bases between them. The DNA of the CDR3 is TGCGCCAGCAGCCAAGGCGATAGAATGTACGAGCAGTACTTC. Translating gives CASSQGDRMYEQYF.

This chain connects TRBV5-5 to TRBJ2-7; D is possibly TRBD1 or TRBD2 (5 bases each). Trimming pared 0 bases from V and 0 bases from J, leaving 10 bases between. CDR1 and CDR2 (germline): SGHKS, YYEKEE (reference sequence). The CDR3 consists of 15 residues. The CDR3 spells CASSLGGTVSYEQYF. CDR3 bases: TGTGCCAGCAGCTTGGGGGGGACGGTCTCCTACGAGCAGTACTTC.

This clone was counted only a few times. The chain links TRBV11-1 to TRBJ1-1; perhaps TRBD1 as D (5 bases). Germline lookup yields CDR1 SGHAT and CDR2 FQDESV (reference sequence). The CDR3 totals 17 residues. V lost 3 bases and J 0 bases, leaving 17 bases between the germline ends. The CDR3 sequence is CASSFIGASSMNTEAFF. CDR3 DNA: TGTGCCAGCAGCTTTATCGGGGCATCTTCTATGAACACTGAAGCTTTCTTT.

This chain links TRBV30 with TRBJ2-2; no clear D. V gave up 0 bases and J gave up 1 base, with 6 bases separating them. CDR3 length: 14 amino acids. CDR1 is GTSNPN, CDR2 SVGIG, per germline (reference sequence). CDR3 sequence (DNA): TGTGCCTGGAGTGTTTCGGTGAACACCGGGGAGCTGTTTTTT. Protein sequence: CAWSVSVNTGELFF.

The chain couples TRBV7-8 to TRBJ2-5; 13 bases fit TRBD2. V lost 3 bases, J lost 1 base, and 8 bases stayed unmatched. CDR3 size: 18 residues. CDR1 and CDR2 (germline): SGHVS, FQNEAQ. CDR3 DNA sequence: TGTGCCAGCAGCTTTGTGACTAGCGGGGGGACACTCCAAGAGACCCAGTACTTC. This encodes CASSFVTSGGTLQETQYF. The variable domain in full, with the rest retrieved from reference TRBV7-8 and TRBJ2-5, is GAGVSQSPRYKVAKRGQDVALRCDPISGHVSLFWYQQALGQGPEFLTYFQNEAQLDKSGLPSDRFFAERPEGSVSTLKIQRTQQEDSAVYLCASSFVTSGGTLQETQYFGPGTRLLVL.

The V gene is TRBV12-5, the J gene TRBJ1-2; D unresolved. V was trimmed by 1 base and J by 4 bases, leaving 7 bases between them. Germline V CDR1 and CDR2: LGHNT, FRNRAP. This CDR3 contains 13 residues. This CDR3 is CASGLGSLYGYTF. CDR3 bases: TGTGCTAGTGGTTTGGGCAGTCTCTATGGCTACACCTTC.

V usage is TRBV14 and J usage is TRBJ2-5; D is undetermined. Germline CDR1 and CDR2: SGHDN and FVKESK. The CDR3 is made up of 14 amino acids. The ends were cut back, 3 bases at V and 1 base at J, with 9 bases in the middle. CDR3 residues: CASSHLGSQETQYF. The DNA of the CDR3 is TGTGCCAGCAGCCACCTTGGCAGCCAAGAGACCCAGTACTTC.

In DNA form, the CDR3 reads TGTGCCATCCCCCATAAAGGACAGGGCTACGAGCAGTACTTC. Amino acid sequence: CAIPHKGQGYEQYF. V and J are TRBV19 and TRBJ2-7; TRBD1 matches at 8 bases. After removal of 10 bases from V and 3 bases from J, the junction contained 11 bases not matched to a gene. The CDR3 length is 14 residues. Germline lookup yields CDR1 LNHDA and CDR2 SQIVND (reference sequence).

This clone was counted a few times. The V call is TRBV28, the J call TRBJ1-2, with 8 bases that match TRBD1. The germline CDR1 and CDR2 sequences are MDHEN and SYDVKM. This CDR3 comprises 16 residues. V was pared by 4 bases and J by 0 bases, with 7 bases of the junction left unmatched. CDR3 amino acids: CASSSTRQGPNYGYTF. In nucleotides, the CDR3 is TGTGCCAGCAGTTCAACCCGACAGGGGCCTAACTATGGCTACACCTTC.

A single count supports this clone. V is TRBV5-8 and J is TRBJ2-2; D tentatively reads TRBD1 or TRBD2 (5 bases each). This CDR3 has 16 residues. Per the germline V gene, CDR1 is SGHTS and CDR2 is YDEGEE. Trimming cost V 4 bases and J 0 bases, with 13 bases left between them. As DNA, the CDR3 is TGTGCCAGCAGCGGGACCTGGGTTACGAACACCGGGGAGCTGTTTTTT. It codes for CASSGTWVTNTGELFF.

This rearrangement joins TRBV7-6 to TRBJ1-1, with unresolved D. CDR3 length equals 15 residues. The germline V gene encodes CDR1 SGHVS and CDR2 FNYEAQ. Trimming took 5 bases from V and 3 from J, leaving 16 bases between them. The CDR3 sequence: CASSPPPWEYTEAFF. The CDR3 nucleotides read TGTGCCAGCAGCCCACCCCCATGGGAATACACTGAAGCTTTCTTT.

CDR3 bases: TGTGCCAGCAGCGTAGGTATCCAGCGGGGGGTCCAAGAGACCCAGTACTTC. The encoded protein is CASSVGIQRGVQETQYF. The J gene is TRBJ2-5, the V gene TRBV9, with 9 bases lining up with TRBD2. V shed 0 bases and J 1 base; nucleotides not matched to a gene: 7. The CDR3 is 17 amino acids. Germline V gene data show CDR1 as SGDLS and CDR2 as YYNGEE.

This chain uses TRBV4-1 with TRBJ2-7, with D unresolved. The CDR3 has 15 residues. Trimming stripped 0 bases from V and 2 bases from J, with 11 bases between. The germline gives CDR1 MGHRA, CDR2 YSYEKL. This CDR3 is CASSQDLGITYEQYF. DNA for the CDR3: TGCGCCAGCAGCCAAGATTTAGGGATTACCTACGAGCAGTACTTC.

As regards this clone: The junction departs from the called germline gene at one end, perhaps through a read error. The chain couples TRBV19 to TRBJ1-2, with D maybe TRBD1 (5 bases). The CDR3 runs 11 residues. Germline V CDR1 and CDR2: LNHDA, SQIVND (reference sequence). The CDR3 is CASSIGDLKYF. CDR3 in DNA: TGTGCCAGTAGTATAGGGGACCTCAAGTACTTC.

The chain is built from TRBV4-1 and TRBJ1-1; D is possibly TRBD1 (5 bases). The length of the CDR3 is 15 residues. With 2 bases removed from V and 0 bases from J, the gap between germline ends came to 10 bases. Germline loops: CDR1 MGHRA, CDR2 YSYEKL. The CDR3 here is CASSQRQTMNTEAFF. The CDR3 DNA reads TGCGCCAGCAGCCAACGACAGACCATGAACACTGAAGCTTTCTTT.

The V call is TRBV25-1, the J call TRBJ2-2; no clear D. This CDR3 contains 14 residues. Trimming took off 5 bases at V and 4 bases at J, with 11 bases between the two ends. The V gene's germline CDR1 is MGHDK and CDR2 SYGVNS. CDR3 loop: CASSLHRLTGELFF. The DNA for the CDR3 is TGTGCCAGCAGTCTACACCGTCTCACCGGGGAGCTGTTTTTT.

V and J are TRBV9 and TRBJ2-3, with no clear D. The CDR3 has 15 residues. The germline V gene encodes CDR1 SGDLS and CDR2 YYNGEE. V gave up 0 bases and J gave up 0 bases, with 8 bases separating them. DNA for the CDR3: TGTGCCAGCAGCGTAGAGGTGTTTAGCACAGATACGCAGTATTTT. Its translation is CASSVEVFSTDTQYF.

In its sample, this clone was seen a few times. This chain links TRBV30 with TRBJ1-2, with no clear D. This CDR3 is 13 amino acids long. The germline gives CDR1 GTSNPN, CDR2 SVGIG (reference sequence). V lost 3 bases and J 8 bases, leaving 16 bases between the germline ends. CDR3 amino acids: CAWRDPGRLGYTF. The CDR3, as DNA: TGTGCCTGGAGGGACCCCGGACGCCTGGGCTACACCTTC.